This TCR beta chain was found in a study of CD8+CD57+ T cells in acquired aplastic anemia. The CDR3 is 13 residues long. Per germline, CDR1 SGHNT and CDR2 YYREEE (reference sequence). Trimming pared 4 bases from V and 0 bases from J, leaving 5 bases between. This clonotype was found many times. It was genomic DNA that served as the template for profiling TCR beta VDJ and CDR3. TCRdb analysed the reads with MiXCR anew, one entry per CDR3 protein. Of around 170,000 distinct CDR3 sequences detected, roughly half appear once; the ten largest clones hold approximately 2.9%. J is TRBJ2-1 and V is TRBV5-4; D remains unclear. The receptor was isolated from a human donor in good health. Sample: sorted CD4+, CD8+, or CD8+CD57+ T cells (not recorded which) from PBMCs. This CDR3 reads CASSRSSYNEQFF. The DNA of the CDR3 is TGTGCCAGCAGCCGAAGCTCCTACAATGAGCAGTTCTTC.